This T cell receptor beta chain was documented in a study of T cell repertoires in cytomegalovirus infection (dated by TCRdb to the late 2010s). With respect to the entire study: Donor HLA type was relevant to the analysis, because carriage of CMV infection together with the matching HLA type was indicated by public TCR beta signatures. The investigation overall reported the following: In both this cohort and an independent cohort of a few hundred donors, the cumulative frequency of public TCR beta family members distinguished carriers of CMV infection plus the relevant HLA type. In the ex vivo response, HLA-C-restricted CMV-specific TCR beta clonotypes were dominant, and in two of eight donors the single most frequent clonotype came from this HLA-C-restricted group.

V drops 2 bases and J drops 3 bases, leaving 11 bases in between. In the germline V gene (reference sequence), CDR1 corresponds to MNHNY and CDR2 to SVGAGI. Spanning cysteine to phenylalanine, the CDR3 consists of 15 amino acids. Kept here is only the CDR3 DNA, which spans 45 bases and is read in frame from base 1. This clonotype was found a few times. Its antigen remains undetermined. The input lacks base qualities; no much larger clone sits a single base away. TCRdb records Illumina HiSeq 1500 as the sequencer. TCRdb trimmed public reads at Q25 via fastp, called clones via MiXCR and kept in-frame beta chains. Rows are unified per CDR3 protein, each entry keeping the most common DNA and genes. The table for this sample lists approximately 140,000 distinct CDR3 sequences; 5% to 6.5% of them were counted only once. Jointly, the top ten make up 15% to 20% of the sample.

The origin of this receptor is a human donor in good health (CMV status not recorded). Some clones in this sample may be carry-over from other donors' samples. Recombination joined TRBV6-6 with TRBJ1-3; TRBD1 is a weak D gene call, 6 bases matching. Specimen: PBMCs. CDR3 protein: CASSYKGGGGNTIYF. The DNA sequence reads TGTGCCAGCAGTTACAAGGGAGGGGGTGGAAACACCATATATTTT.